A selection of T cell receptor beta chains follows, all from one sample in a study of T-cell memory formation after mild COVID-19. TCRdb ran MiXCR on the 5' RACE reads and lists one entry per CDR3 protein. In the table there are fewer than 150,000 distinct CDR3 sequences, 5% to 6.5% of which are singletons. The sample consisted of PBMCs or a T cell subset sorted from them (not recorded which). The receptors come from an adult woman who had mild COVID-19 (a few samples of this study predate the infection). Cell type and time point are not known. CDR3s include the opening cysteine and the closing phenylalanine or tryptophan. A D gene is named only where the DNA matches it firmly. The size field is filled for only some rows; it gives once, few, many or a size class.

j_call d_call v_call clone_size cdr3_nt cdr3_aa
TRBJ1-2 TRBD1 TRBV27 NA TGTGCCAGCAGTTTATCCCGGACAGGGAGCTATGGCTACACCTTC CASSLSRTGSYGYTF
TRBJ2-7 NA TRBV27 NA TGTGCCAGCAGTCGCCTGGATTTGGGGGGCTTTACATCCTACGAGCAGTACTTC CASSRLDLGGFTSYEQYF
TRBJ2-7 TRBD1 TRBV7-2 NA TGTGCCAGCAGCTTAGGGGGACAGGGCCTTTACGAGCAGTACTTC CASSLGGQGLYEQYF
TRBJ1-3 TRBD1 TRBV5-1 many TGCGCCAGCAGCTCCACGACAGGGTCCGCTGGAAACACCATATATTTT CASSSTTGSAGNTIYF
TRBJ2-1 NA TRBV5-1 many TGCGCCAGCAGCTTGCACAGAACTGTCAATGAGCAGTTCTTC CASSLHRTVNEQFF
TRBJ1-1 NA TRBV7-2 NA TGTGCCAGCAGCTTAGCAGGTTTTGAAGCTTTCTTT CASSLAGFEAFF
TRBJ1-4 NA TRBV7-2 NA TGTGCCAGCAGCTTAATCCGGGCGACTAATGAAAAACTGTTTTTT CASSLIRATNEKLFF
TRBJ2-7 TRBD2 TRBV20-1 few TGCAGTGCTAGACCCGGACTAGCGGGAGGGTGGCAGTACTTC CSARPGLAGGWQYF
TRBJ2-1 TRBD2 TRBV12-3/TRBV12-4 many TGTGCCAGCAGTTTCGGAGCGGGAGATTTTCACAATGAGCAGTTCTTC CASSFGAGDFHNEQFF
TRBJ2-1 NA TRBV19 NA TGTGCCAGTATTTCGAGTGACAGGGGAGGGTACAATGAGCAGTTCTTC CASISSDRGGYNEQFF
TRBJ1-5 NA TRBV10-3 few TGTGCCATCAGTGAGTCGGGGGGGGTAGTGAATCAGCCCCAGCATTTT CAISESGGVVNQPQHF
TRBJ2-4 TRBD1 TRBV27 NA TGTGCCAGCAGTTTATACAGGGGGAAAAACATTCAGTACTTC CASSLYRGKNIQYF
TRBJ2-1 TRBD2 TRBV5-1 many TGCGCCAGCAGCCCGACCTGGACTAGCCCTGAGCAGTTCTTC CASSPTWTSPEQFF
TRBJ1-2 TRBD1 TRBV5-1 few TGCGCCAGCAGCGCAACAGGGGACTATGGCTACACCTTC CASSATGDYGYTF
TRBJ2-3 TRBD2 TRBV5-1 few TGCGCCAGCAGCTTGGTTTTAGCGGGGGACAACACAGATACGCAGTATTTT CASSLVLAGDNTDTQYF
TRBJ2-3 NA TRBV27 few TGTGCCAGCAGCTTCATACCGAAGGGCGCAGATACGCAGTATTTT CASSFIPKGADTQYF
TRBJ1-1 NA TRBV27 many TGTGCCAGCAGTGCCCTGGCCTCCGGGACGGGAACTGAAGCTTTCTTT CASSALASGTGTEAFF
TRBJ2-1 NA TRBV5-1 few TGCGCCAGCAGAAACAGTCACAATGAGCAGTTCTTC CASRNSHNEQFF
TRBJ1-2 NA TRBV4-2 few TGTGCCAGCAGCCAAGTGGGAGGGACTAACTATGGCTACACCTTC CASSQVGGTNYGYTF
TRBJ1-1 NA TRBV20-1 NA TGCAGTGCCCCCCGGATGGGGGCGGGGGACACTGAAGCTTTCTTT CSAPRMGAGDTEAFF
TRBJ2-2 TRBD1 TRBV20-1 many TGCAGTGCTAGACGACAGGGATTGAACGGGGAGCTGTTTTTT CSARRQGLNGELFF
TRBJ2-7 TRBD2 TRBV7-2 many TGTGCCAGCAGCTTTAGGGCTAGCGGACACTACGAGCAGTACTTC CASSFRASGHYEQYF
TRBJ2-1 NA TRBV30 many TGTGCCTGGAGGCCCCGGGTCAGTCTTATTAACAATGAGCAGTTCTTC CAWRPRVSLINNEQFF
TRBJ1-1 NA TRBV12-3/TRBV12-4 many TGTGCCAGCTTAGAGTTCCAGGGTCCCACTGAAGCTTTCTTT CASLEFQGPTEAFF
TRBJ1-5 NA TRBV7-9 NA TGTGCCAGCAGCTTAGCGCGGACCGGCCAGGAGCCCCAGCATTTT CASSLARTGQEPQHF
TRBJ2-1 TRBD1 TRBV18 many TGTGCCAGCTCACCACGGTCGAGGGGGCCAGACGTGCAGTTCTTC CASSPRSRGPDVQFF
TRBJ1-5 NA TRBV9 few TGTGCCAGCAGCCACGGAGGGGGGGGCGTAGGTCAGCCCCAGCATTTT CASSHGGGGVGQPQHF
TRBJ1-4 NA TRBV5-1 NA TGCGCCAGCAGTGAACGCGCAACTAATGAAAAACTGTTTTTT CASSERATNEKLFF
TRBJ1-6 TRBD1 TRBV5-5 NA TGTGCCAGCAGCTTGGGCCCCACAGGGGGTTGGAGCTCCTATAATTCACCCCTCCACTTT CASSLGPTGGWSSYNSPLHF
TRBJ1-2 TRBD1 TRBV3-1 many TGTGCCAGCAGCCGTGGACAGGGAGTCTATGGCTACACCTTC CASSRGQGVYGYTF
TRBJ2-4 TRBD1 TRBV11-1 few TGTGCCAGCAGTAGGAGACAGGGGTGGGACATTCAGTACTTC CASSRRQGWDIQYF
TRBJ1-5 TRBD1 TRBV7-9 few TGTGCCAGCAGCTTCCAGGGGGCGCACGGCAATCAGCCCCAGCATTTT CASSFQGAHGNQPQHF
TRBJ2-1 NA TRBV2 few TGTGCCACCAAGGGGGGGCCCGACTCCTACAATGAGCAGTTCTTC CATKGGPDSYNEQFF
TRBJ2-5 NA TRBV29-1 many TGCAGCGCGGGACTGCCCCAAGAGACCCAGTACTTC CSAGLPQETQYF
TRBJ2-7 NA TRBV3-1 NA TGTGCCAGCAGCCAGTTCGGACCGTCCTACGAGCAGTACTTC CASSQFGPSYEQYF